This T cell receptor beta chain derives from a study of human T cells and chemical hapten exposure. As for the study in general: Largely, small differences in pooled library volume made per-sample TCR yields vary.

Trimming shortened V by 6 bases and J by 0 bases, and 15 bases separated the two germline ends. The germline gives CDR1 MNHEY, CDR2 SVGAGI. This CDR3 has 16 residues. Study-wide results and limits: Following DPC sensitization, TCRs present above 1 in 1000 frequency showed no change.

Library construction involved attaching unique molecular identifiers to individual cDNA molecules, which allowed quantitative, reproducible TCR counting. Original data processing: A typical sample had 95,638 TCRs, with about 23,224 to 750,000 overall. MiXCR, run by TCRdb on the reads, gives a single entry per CDR3 protein. The V and J calls reflect TCRdb's pipeline rather than the authors' work. The sample consists of 95,000 to 150,000 distinct CDR3 sequences, over 7.5% of them appearing once. This clonotype was counted only a few times. Its antigen is still unknown. Researchers extracted total RNA from unfractionated whole blood.

The V gene is TRBV6-5, the J gene TRBJ1-3; weak D call: TRBD1 (6 bases). The TCR sequence derives from a human donor in good health. Some clones in this sample may be carry-over from other donors' samples. The sample consisted of whole blood. The CDR3 is CASSSGGAYSGNTIYF. The CDR3 bases are TGTGCCAGCAGCTCCGGGGGCGCATACTCTGGAAACACCATATATTTT.